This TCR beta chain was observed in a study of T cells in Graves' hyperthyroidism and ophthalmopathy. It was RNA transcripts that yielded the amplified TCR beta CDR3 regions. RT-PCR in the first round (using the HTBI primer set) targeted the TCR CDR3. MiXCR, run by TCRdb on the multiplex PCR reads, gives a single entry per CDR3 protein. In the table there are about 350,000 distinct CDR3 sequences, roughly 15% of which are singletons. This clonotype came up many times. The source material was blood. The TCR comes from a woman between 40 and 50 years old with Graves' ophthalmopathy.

The CDR3 bases are TGTGCCAGCAGCTACTTACGAGGTTTTGGAAACACCATATATTTT. As protein: CASSYLRGFGNTIYF. The chain combines TRBV12-3 or TRBV12-4 with TRBJ1-3, with D unresolved. The CDR3 runs 15 residues. Trimming removed 6 bases at V and 3 bases at J, with 15 bases between.